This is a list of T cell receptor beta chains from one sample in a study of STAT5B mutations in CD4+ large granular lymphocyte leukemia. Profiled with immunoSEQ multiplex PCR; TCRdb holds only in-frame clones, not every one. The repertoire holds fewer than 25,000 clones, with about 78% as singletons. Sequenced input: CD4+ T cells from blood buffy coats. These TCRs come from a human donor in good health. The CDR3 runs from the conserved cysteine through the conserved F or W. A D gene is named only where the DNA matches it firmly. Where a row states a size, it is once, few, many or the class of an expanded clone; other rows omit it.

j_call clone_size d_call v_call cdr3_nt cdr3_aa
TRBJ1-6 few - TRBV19 TGTGCCAGTAGTATTACGGGCAGTTTGGTTTATCCGGGTTCACCCCTCCACTTT CASSITGSLVYPGSPLHF
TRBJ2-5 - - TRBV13 TGTGCCAGCAGCCGTACGACGGAAAGAGGGGGAGAGACCCAGTACTTC CASSRTTERGGETQYF
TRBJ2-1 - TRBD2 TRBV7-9 TGTGCCAGCAGCTTGGCTAGCGGGGGCGATGAGCAGTTCTTC CASSLASGGDEQFF
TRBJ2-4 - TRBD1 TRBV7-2 TGTGCCAGCAGCTTAGGCGGGACAGGGGGCTTCATTCAGTACTTC CASSLGGTGGFIQYF
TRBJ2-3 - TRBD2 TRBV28 TGTGCCAGCAGTTTAACTGCGGGGGGCCGCCCACTGAATACGCAGTATTTT CASSLTAGGRPLNTQYF
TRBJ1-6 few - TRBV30 TGTGCCTGGAGTGTAGGGGTAGGCCTTAATTCACCCCTCCACTTT CAWSVGVGLNSPLHF
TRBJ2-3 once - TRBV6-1 TGTGCCAGCTTTTTATCTGGAGGCACAGATACGCAGTATTTT CASFLSGGTDTQYF
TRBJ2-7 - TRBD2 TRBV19 TGTGCCAGTAGTCTTTTAGCGGGAGGGCCCTCCTACGAGCAGTACTTC CASSLLAGGPSYEQYF
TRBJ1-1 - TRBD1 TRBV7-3 TGTGCCAGTAGCACTTACAGGGGAACTGAAGCTTTCTTT CASSTYRGTEAFF
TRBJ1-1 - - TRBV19 TGTGCCAGTACCAACCCGGACAGCAGACAGATGGAAGCTTTCTTT CASTNPDSRQMEAFF
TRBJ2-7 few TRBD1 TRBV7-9 TGTGCCAGCAGCCCAGGACAGGGGAACCTCTACGAGCAGTACTTC CASSPGQGNLYEQYF
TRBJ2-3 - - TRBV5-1 TGCGCCAGCAGCTTGTCCTCCCGGACACGGCTTGGCACAGATACGCAGTATTTT CASSLSSRTRLGTDTQYF
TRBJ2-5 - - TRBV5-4 TGTGCCAGCAGCTTGGAGGTGCGTTCTGGAGAGACCCAGTACTTC CASSLEVRSGETQYF
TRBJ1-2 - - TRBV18 TGTGCCAGCTCACCAACAGGGTCGGGCTATGGCTACACCTTC CASSPTGSGYGYTF
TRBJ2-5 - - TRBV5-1 TGCGCCAGCAGCTTGGGAACGGGGGAAGAGACCCAGTACTTC CASSLGTGEETQYF
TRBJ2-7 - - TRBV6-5 TGTGCCAGCGCGGGCCACGGGGTAGACGAGCAGTACTTC CASAGHGVDEQYF